This TCR beta chain originates from a study of CD8 T cells in ankylosing spondylitis. Findings and limits, study-wide: Made up of several highly homologous variants, a TCR beta motif appeared characteristic of ankylosing spondylitis blood. Enrichment of disease-linked clones was reportedly significant in matched ankylosing spondylitis synovial fluid. With a CD8+ phenotype, disease-linked clones were relatively rare in peripheral blood. In synovial fluid and blood from reactive arthritis, some motif variants were previously reported.

The CDR3 extends over 14 amino acids. Trimming removed 5 bases from V and 4 bases from J; junction bases left unmatched: 3. Germline loops: CDR1 SGHVS, CDR2 FQNEAQ. A note on this clonotype: The antigen remains undetermined.

TCRdb re-analysed the 5' RACE reads in MiXCR, keeping a single row per CDR3 protein. The data hold almost 250,000 distinct CDR3 sequences, with over 30% observed a single time. This chain uses TRBV7-8 with TRBJ2-7; 12 bases line up with TRBD2. The receptor's source is a male donor with ankylosing spondylitis or in good health (not recorded which). Sequencing input: blood, either unsorted or a sorted T cell fraction (not recorded which). The CDR3 coding sequence is TGTGCCAGCAGCCGAGGACTAGCGGGGTACGAGCAGTACTTC. It specifies CASSRGLAGYEQYF.